This TCR beta chain stems from a study of blood T cells in healthy people across ages. Germline V gene sequence: CDR1 DFQATT, CDR2 SNEGSKA (reference sequence). CDR3 length equals 14 residues. For this clonotype: Its antigen is as yet unknown.

A second PCR, run for about 6 to 11 cycles, used a sample-barcoded 5' primer plus a J-beta primer mix. TCRdb passed the 5' RACE reads through MiXCR, listing each CDR3 protein once. The repertoire has some 1.5 million distinct CDR3 sequences, roughly 27% of them found once; the top ten carry 7.7%. Broader study findings: Observed TCR beta diversity per million T cells went down as age went up. This fall followed a roughly linear course with age.

The V and J genes are TRBV20-1 and TRBJ2-1; 10 positions match TRBD2. This receptor was taken from a woman in her 30s in good health. The material sequenced was blood. The CDR3 sequence is CTISGGITYNEQFF. Here the CDR3 DNA reads TGCACTATTAGCGGGGGGATAACCTACAATGAGCAGTTCTTC.